This T cell receptor beta chain was recovered during a study of blood T cell repertoires in COVID-19. At the level of the study: Researchers got acute and convalescent COVID-19 samples from the United States, Italy and Spain. The analysed material was cDNA or gDNA that came from T cells, B-cell-depleted T cells, or PBMCs.

Authors' processing steps: Using reference gene primer amplification, nucleated cell counts were estimated. Some clones are missing from TCRdb's copy, which holds only in-frame ones; the method was immunoSEQ multiplex PCR. The V and J calls and clone size come from that table; D and trimming were worked out from the DNA. The repertoire holds about 77,000 clones, with 75% to 85% as singletons. V was pared by 2 bases and J by 2 bases, with 14 bases between. CDR3 size: 16 residues. Germline lookup yields CDR1 SGHVS and CDR2 FNYEAQ. The chain recombines TRBV7-6 with TRBJ2-3; possibly TRBD2 for D (6 bases). The specimen sequenced was peripheral blood. The TCR sequence derives from a woman aged 70-85 years with acute or convalescent COVID-19. The chain's CDR3 is CASSLWVSGHTDTQYF. The CDR3, as DNA: TGTGCCAGCAGCTTATGGGTTAGCGGACACACAGATACGCAGTATTTT.